This entry describes one T cell receptor beta chain. Method: immunoSEQ multiplex PCR; TCRdb's copy keeps in-frame clones and lacks some. The sample lists about 78,000 clones, around nine tenths occurring once. The record originates from a study of OX40 agonist ivuxolimab in advanced cancers. The source was CD4+ or CD8+ T cells sorted from blood, collected in a trial of the OX40 agonist ivuxolimab. The TCR comes from an adult with an advanced solid tumor such as melanoma, head and neck, liver or kidney cancer.

The CDR3 nucleotides are TGCGCCAGCAGTCAGGGTAAAGCGGGTTCACCCCTCCACTTT. Translation: CASSQGKAGSPLHF. The chain employs TRBV23-1 and TRBJ1-6, with no clear D. TRBV23-1 is known as an ORF, though its function is uncertain. Trimming left V 3 bases short and J 9 bases short, with 12 bases between. The CDR3 loop spans 14 amino acids.